What follows are 5 T cell receptor beta chains derived from one specimen sequenced in a study of identical twins. TCRdb used MiXCR to reprocess the 5' RACE reads, holding one entry per CDR3 protein. Among around 490,000 distinct CDR3 sequences listed, approximately 14% were seen once. These data are also associated with another study on yellow fever vaccine responses in identical twins.

The source material was CD4+ T cells sorted from blood. These receptors came from a woman aged 18-35 years in good health.

This clonotype has a handful of counts. This chain connects TRBV20-1 to TRBJ2-3; D may match TRBD1 or TRBD2 (6 bases each). The germline V gene encodes CDR1 DFQATT and CDR2 SNEGSKA (reference sequence). V dropped 4 bases and J dropped 2 bases, with 16 bases sitting between them. There are 15 residues in the CDR3. The CDR3 nucleotides are TGCAGTGCTAAGCTTACGGGGGCCTCCACAGATACGCAGTATTTT. Translating gives CSAKLTGASTDTQYF.

The V and J genes are TRBV18 and TRBJ1-4, with unresolved D. This CDR3 is 15 amino acids long. Germline-derived CDR1 and CDR2 are KGHSH and LQKENI. Trimming left V 4 bases short and J 0 bases short, with 9 bases between. The CDR3 region has the DNA TGTGCCAGCTCACTCTCTACGCCAACTAATGAAAAACTGTTTTTT. It encodes CASSLSTPTNEKLFF.

This chain uses TRBV19 with TRBJ1-4; D call uncertain. Trimming left V 6 bases short and J 5 bases short, with 10 bases between. The V gene's germline CDR1 is LNHDA and CDR2 SQIVND (reference sequence). CDR3 length equals 13 residues. The CDR3 reads CASSHLRNEKLFF. The CDR3 nucleotides read TGTGCCAGTAGCCATCTCCGGAATGAAAAACTGTTTTTT.

This chain uses TRBV7-8 with TRBJ2-5; D is perhaps TRBD2 (5 bases). This CDR3 is built from 13 residues. CDR1 is SGHVS, CDR2 FQNEAQ, per germline. The V gene lost 4 bases and the J gene lost 5 bases, with 11 bases spanning the gap. CDR3 region: CASSYGLLETQYF. CDR3 coding DNA: TGTGCCAGCAGCTACGGACTTCTTGAGACCCAGTACTTC.

The chain recombines TRBV6-1 with TRBJ2-2; no definite D call. The germline V gene encodes CDR1 MNHNS and CDR2 SASEGT. There are 16 residues in the CDR3. The ends were cut back, 4 bases at V and 5 bases at J, with 17 bases in the middle. CDR3 loop: CASSGYSRAPTGELFF. The CDR3 DNA reads as TGTGCCAGCAGTGGATACAGCCGGGCGCCGACCGGGGAGCTGTTTTTT.